Listed here are 23 T cell receptor beta chains from one sample, sequenced in a study of T cell responses to AZD1222 COVID-19 vaccine. Clones were read by immunoSEQ multiplex PCR, and TCRdb kept only the in-frame ones, dropping some. The sample contains about 140,000 clones, over 90% of which appear only once. Sample: peripheral blood, taken on day 0 of AZD1222 vaccination. These receptors all stem from an adult in good health.

The chain joins TRBV28 to TRBJ1-4; TRBD1 agrees at 7 bases. Germline values: CDR1 MDHEN, CDR2 SYDVKM. There are 15 residues in the CDR3. With 4 bases clipped from V and 11 bases from J, the junction kept 13 bases outside the gene matches. The CDR3 loop is CASSSGQTGQLKLFF. Here the CDR3 DNA reads TGTGCCAGCAGTTCGGGACAGACTGGGCAACTTAAACTGTTTTTT.

This clone has more than one count but fewer than ten. The rearrangement uses TRBV23-1 and TRBJ1-2, with 8 bases lining up with TRBD1. TRBV23-1 belongs to the ORF category, with a function that is uncertain. The V gene end was trimmed by 4 bases and the J gene end by 8 bases; junction bases not matched to a gene: 6. The CDR3 is 13 residues long. This CDR3 is CASSPDRVDGYTF. CDR3 sequence (DNA): TGCGCCAGCAGTCCGGACAGGGTGGACGGCTACACCTTC.

This chain uses TRBV2 with TRBJ1-5; D may be TRBD1 (5 bases). The CDR3 has 15 amino acids. V lost 5 bases to trimming and J lost 6 bases, with 17 bases between them. CDR1 is SNHLY, CDR2 FYNNEI, per germline. The CDR3 loop reads CASSPPGQTGQPQHF. The CDR3 DNA follows: TGTGCCAGCAGTCCCCCGGGGCAAACAGGTCAGCCCCAGCATTTT.

The chain combines TRBV6-4 with TRBJ1-3, with no clear D. Deletions cut 3 bases from V and 0 bases from J, with 3 bases between. The CDR3 has 13 amino acids. Germline CDR1 reads MRHNA; CDR2 reads SNTAGT. CDR3 nucleotide sequence: TGTGCCAGCAGTGAGTCCTCTGGAAACACCATATATTTT. The encoded protein is CASSESSGNTIYF.

This chain links TRBV7-2 with TRBJ2-1; possibly TRBD1 or TRBD2 for D (5 bases each). Germline V CDR1 and CDR2: SGHTA, FQGNSA. The CDR3 is made up of 15 amino acids. The ends were cut back, 2 bases at V and 6 bases at J, with 14 bases in the middle. CDR3 sequence (DNA): TGTGCCAGCAGCTTATGGGGTATGAGGGGCAATGAGCAGTTCTTC. Amino acid sequence: CASSLWGMRGNEQFF. Together with reference TRBV7-2 and TRBJ2-1, the CDR3 gives the full variable domain: GAGVSQSPSNKVTEKGKDVELRCDPISGHTALYWYRQSLGQGLEFLIYFQGNSAPDKSGLPSDRFSAERTGGSVSTLTIQRTQQEDSAVYLCASSLWGMRGNEQFFGPGTRLTVL.

In this sample, this clone turned up once. The chain carries TRBV19 and TRBJ1-2; 7 bases are shared with TRBD1. Germline CDR1 and CDR2: LNHDA and SQIVND (reference sequence). Unmatched junction bases numbered 10, after V lost 8 bases and J lost 10 bases. The CDR3 totals 12 residues. This chain's CDR3 is CASFDRVKDYTF. The CDR3 DNA sequence: TGTGCCAGTTTCGACAGGGTGAAGGACTACACCTTC. The full variable domain, in which reference TRBV19 and TRBJ1-2 provide the parts outside the CDR3, is DGGITQSPKYLFRKEGQNVTLSCEQNLNHDAMYWYRQDPGQGLRLIYYSQIVNDFQKGDIAEGYSVSREKKESFPLTVTSAQKNPTAFYLCASFDRVKDYTFGSGTRLTVV.

V gene TRBV5-4 combines with J gene TRBJ2-3; no clear D. CDR3 length equals 13 residues. Germline CDR1 reads SGHNT; CDR2 reads YYREEE (reference sequence). Trimming left V 2 bases short and J 0 bases short, with 4 bases between. The CDR3 here is CASSFDSTDTQYF. CDR3 in DNA: TGTGCCAGCAGCTTCGACAGCACAGATACGCAGTATTTT.

Only one count was recorded for this clone. The gene calls are TRBV29-1 and TRBJ1-3; tentative D call: TRBD1 (5 bases). V lost 3 bases, J lost 7 bases, and 10 bases lay in between. CDR3 length: 12 residues. Germline loops: CDR1 SQVTM, CDR2 ANQGSEA. The CDR3 nucleotides are TGCAGCGTTGAGGAGGGGTACAACACCATATATTTT. Its translation is CSVEEGYNTIYF.

J is TRBJ1-5 and V is TRBV6-5; the D is unclear. The CDR3 loop spans 15 amino acids. V gave up 7 bases and J gave up 3 bases, with 16 bases separating them. CDR1 and CDR2 (germline): MNHEY, SVGAGI. Here the CDR3 reads CASTPGLSPNQPQHF. In nucleotides, the CDR3 is TGTGCCAGCACCCCCGGACTGAGCCCCAATCAGCCCCAGCATTTT.

J is TRBJ1-2 and V is TRBV2; 7 bases align to TRBD1. The J segment lost 5 bases and the V segment lost 7 bases, leaving 19 bases of the junction unmatched. Looked up from germline, CDR1 is SNHLY and CDR2 is FYNNEI. This CDR3 comprises 17 residues. The CDR3 sequence: CASTQPATWTGGYGYTF. CDR3 nucleotide sequence: TGTGCCAGCACACAGCCTGCAACTTGGACAGGAGGGTATGGCTACACCTTC.

The chain has TRBV4-1 and TRBJ2-7; the D gene is possibly TRBD1 (5 bases). Germline assignment: CDR1 MGHRA and CDR2 YSYEKL. The length of the CDR3 is 16 residues. V shed 1 base and J shed 2 bases, with 15 bases lying between them. CDR3 bases: TGCGCCAGCAGCCAAGTACCGGCGGCAGGGACCTACGAGCAGTACTTC. It specifies CASSQVPAAGTYEQYF.

This clone was found once. The chain carries TRBV7-2 and TRBJ2-5, with TRBD2 as a possible D gene (7 bases). In germline, CDR1 is SGHTA, CDR2 FQGNSA. The ends were cut back, 6 bases at V and 4 bases at J, with 18 bases in the middle. This CDR3 contains 15 residues. The DNA for the CDR3 is TGTGCCAGCAGAATAACGGGGGGCGGGCGAGAGACCCAGTACTTC. This gives the protein CASRITGGGRETQYF.

The chain links TRBV4-2 to TRBJ2-7, with D perhaps TRBD2 (5 bases). Germline assignment: CDR1 LGHNA and CDR2 YNFKEQ. V lost 0 bases and J 2 bases, leaving 11 bases between the germline ends. The CDR3 has 15 amino acids. CDR3 bases: TGTGCCAGCAGCCAAGAGATCGAGGGTACCTACGAGCAGTACTTC. This codes for CASSQEIEGTYEQYF.

The gene calls are TRBV2 and TRBJ1-2, with TRBD1 matching over 8 bases. With 6 bases clipped from V and 3 bases from J, the junction kept 9 bases outside the gene matches. The germline V gene has CDR1 SNHLY and CDR2 FYNNEI. The CDR3 consists of 15 residues. In nucleotides, the CDR3 is TGTGCCAGCAGACCAGGACAGGGAGGGGACTATGGCTACACCTTC. As protein: CASRPGQGGDYGYTF. The full variable domain, rest sourced from reference TRBV2 and TRBJ1-2, is EPEVTQTPSHQVTQMGQEVILRCVPISNHLYFYWYRQILGQKVEFLVSFYNNEISEKSEIFDDQFSVERPDGSNFTLKIRSTKLEDSAMYFCASRPGQGGDYGYTFGSGTRLTVV.

The V gene is TRBV9, the J gene TRBJ1-6; D not certain. Germline CDR1 and CDR2: SGDLS and YYNGEE. The CDR3 is 12 residues long. V was trimmed by 0 bases and J by 18 bases, leaving 13 bases between them. The CDR3 here is CASSVDGIGPHF. The CDR3 DNA is TGTGCCAGCAGCGTAGATGGTATAGGTCCCCACTTT.

The chain links TRBV2 to TRBJ2-1; 8 bases match TRBD2. V lost 8 bases to trimming and J lost 7 bases; unmatched junction nucleotides: 13. CDR1 is SNHLY, CDR2 FYNNEI, per germline. This CDR3 region has 15 residues. DNA of the CDR3: TGTGCCAGCCTCCCCCGCAGCGGGAGCAGAAATGAGCAGTTCTTC. Protein product: CASLPRSGSRNEQFF.

The rearrangement links TRBV9 to TRBJ2-1; D remains ambiguous. V was clipped by 7 bases and J by 6 bases, with 11 bases between them. This CDR3 region has 12 residues. CDR1 is SGDLS, CDR2 YYNGEE, per germline. The DNA for the CDR3 is TGTGCCAGCGAGGCGCAGAGCAATGAGCAGTTCTTC. This sequence encodes CASEAQSNEQFF.

This clone was detected only once. This rearrangement joins TRBV7-2 to TRBJ2-5; D not certain. V dropped 6 bases and J dropped 1 base, with 18 bases sitting between them. The CDR3 length is 16 residues. The germline V gene has CDR1 SGHTA and CDR2 FQGNSA. The CDR3 DNA reads TGTGCCAGCAGTTCCCGAGGTGGCCGGACCCAAGAGACCCAGTACTTC. It encodes CASSSRGGRTQETQYF.

The gene calls are TRBV28 and TRBJ2-6, with 9 bases that match TRBD1. CDR3 length: 18 residues. CDR1 and CDR2 from the germline V gene are MDHEN and SYDVKM. Unmatched junction bases numbered 8, after V lost 5 bases and J lost 0 bases. CDR3 bases: TGTGCCAGCAGTCACAGACAGGGGGTGCCCTCTGGGGCCAACGTCCTGACTTTC. Translation gives CASSHRQGVPSGANVLTF.

The chain couples TRBV11-2 to TRBJ2-6; 7 bases align to TRBD1. CDR1 is SGHAT, CDR2 FQNNGV, per germline. The CDR3 is made up of 19 amino acids. The V gene end was trimmed by 5 bases and the J gene end by 0 bases; junction bases not matched to a gene: 13. The CDR3 sequence: CASSRTAPGQSSGANVLTF. CDR3 DNA sequence: TGTGCCAGCAGCCGAACCGCCCCGGGACAGAGCTCTGGGGCCAACGTCCTGACTTTC.

The J gene is TRBJ1-6, the V gene TRBV6-1, with D hard to call. V was trimmed by 1 base and J by 8 bases, leaving 6 bases between them. This CDR3 is built from 13 residues. The germline V gene has CDR1 MNHNS and CDR2 SASEGT. The CDR3 loop reads CASSEVSDSPLHF. For the CDR3, the DNA is TGTGCCAGCAGTGAAGTGTCGGATTCACCCCTCCACTTT.

This chain connects TRBV27 to TRBJ2-7; 9 positions agree with TRBD1. The CDR3 covers 14 residues. Per the germline V gene, CDR1 is MNHEY and CDR2 is SMNVEV (reference sequence). V lost 3 bases and J lost 4; bases outside the gene matches: 4. The CDR3 nucleotides are TGTGCCAGCAGTTTGTACAGGGGGCAGTACGAGCAGTACTTC. As protein: CASSLYRGQYEQYF.

The chain couples TRBV7-9 to TRBJ1-1, with no clear D. This CDR3 is 14 amino acids long. Trimming cost V 1 base and J 1 base, with 7 bases left between them. The germline CDR1 and CDR2 sequences are SEHNR and FQNEAQ (reference sequence). CDR3 sequence reads: CASSLGQENTEAFF. CDR3 DNA sequence: TGTGCCAGCAGCTTAGGACAAGAGAACACTGAAGCTTTCTTT.